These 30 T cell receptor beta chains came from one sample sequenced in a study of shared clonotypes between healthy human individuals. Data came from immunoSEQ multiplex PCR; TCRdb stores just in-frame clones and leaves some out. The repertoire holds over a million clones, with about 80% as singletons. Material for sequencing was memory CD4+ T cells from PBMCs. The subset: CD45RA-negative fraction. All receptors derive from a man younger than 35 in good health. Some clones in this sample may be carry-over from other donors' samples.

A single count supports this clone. The CDR3 region is CASSPGGLAKNIQYF. The CDR3 coding sequence is TGTGCCAGCAGCCCGGGGGGACTAGCCAAAAACATTCAGTACTTC. The genes are TRBV5-4 and TRBJ2-4; 7 nucleotides line up with TRBD2. Germline V gene data show CDR1 as SGHNT and CDR2 as YYREEE (reference sequence). The V and J ends lost 4 bases and 0 bases, in that order; junction bases with no gene match: 4. The CDR3 totals 15 residues.

The CDR3 sequence is CASSLASGRGYGYTF. CDR3 DNA: TGTGCCAGCAGCTTAGCGTCAGGGAGAGGCTATGGCTACACCTTC. The chain joins TRBV7-8 to TRBJ1-2, with D perhaps TRBD1 (5 bases). The germline V gene encodes CDR1 SGHVS and CDR2 FQNEAQ. The CDR3 contains 15 residues. V was clipped by 0 bases and J by 4 bases, with 12 bases between them.

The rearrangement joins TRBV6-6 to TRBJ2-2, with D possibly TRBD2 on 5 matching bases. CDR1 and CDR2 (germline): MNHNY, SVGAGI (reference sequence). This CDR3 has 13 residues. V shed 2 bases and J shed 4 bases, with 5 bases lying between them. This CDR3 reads CASSYGSTGELFF. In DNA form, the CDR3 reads TGTGCCAGCAGTTACGGGAGCACCGGGGAGCTGTTTTTT.

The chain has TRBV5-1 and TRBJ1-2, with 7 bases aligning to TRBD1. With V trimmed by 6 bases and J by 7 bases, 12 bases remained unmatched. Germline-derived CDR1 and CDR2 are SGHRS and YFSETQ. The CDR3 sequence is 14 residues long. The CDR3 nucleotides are TGCGCCAGCAATAAAGTTGCAGGGGGAGGTGGCTACACCTTC. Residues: CASNKVAGGGGYTF.

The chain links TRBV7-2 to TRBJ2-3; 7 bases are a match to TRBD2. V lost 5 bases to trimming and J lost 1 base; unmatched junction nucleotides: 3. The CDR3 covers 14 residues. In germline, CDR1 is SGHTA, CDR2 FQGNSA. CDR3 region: CASSALAGTDTQYF. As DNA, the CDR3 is TGTGCCAGCAGCGCCCTAGCGGGCACAGATACGCAGTATTTT.

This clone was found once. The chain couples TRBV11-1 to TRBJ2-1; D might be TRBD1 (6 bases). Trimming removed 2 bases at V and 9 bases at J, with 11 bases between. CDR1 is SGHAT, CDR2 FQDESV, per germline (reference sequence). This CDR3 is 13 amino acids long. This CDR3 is CASSLTTGSEQFF. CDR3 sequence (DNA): TGTGCCAGCAGCTTAACGACAGGCTCTGAGCAGTTCTTC.

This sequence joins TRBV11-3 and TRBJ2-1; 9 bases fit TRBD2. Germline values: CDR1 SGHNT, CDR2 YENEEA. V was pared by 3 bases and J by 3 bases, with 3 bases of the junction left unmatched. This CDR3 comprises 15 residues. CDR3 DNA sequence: TGTGCCAGCAGCTTCCTGACTAGCGGCTACAATGAGCAGTTCTTC. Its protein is CASSFLTSGYNEQFF.

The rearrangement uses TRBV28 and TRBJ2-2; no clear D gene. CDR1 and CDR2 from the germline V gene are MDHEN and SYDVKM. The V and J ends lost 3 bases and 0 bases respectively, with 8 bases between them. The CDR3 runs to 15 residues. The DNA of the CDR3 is TGTGCCAGCAGTTTGTGGCAAGCGAACACCGGGGAGCTGTTTTTT. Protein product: CASSLWQANTGELFF. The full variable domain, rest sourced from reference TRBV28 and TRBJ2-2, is DVKVTQSSRYLVKRTGEKVFLECVQDMDHENMFWYRQDPGLGLRLIYFSYDVKMKEKGDIPEGYSVSREKKERFSLILESASTNQTSMYLCASSLWQANTGELFFGEGSRLTVL.

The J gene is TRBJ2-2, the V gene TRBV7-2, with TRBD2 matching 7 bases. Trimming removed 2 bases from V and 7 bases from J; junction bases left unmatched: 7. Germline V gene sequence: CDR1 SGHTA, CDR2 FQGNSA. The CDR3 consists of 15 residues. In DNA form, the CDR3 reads TGTGCCAGCAGCTTATTCCTAGCGGCTAACGGGGAGCTGTTTTTT. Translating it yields CASSLFLAANGELFF.

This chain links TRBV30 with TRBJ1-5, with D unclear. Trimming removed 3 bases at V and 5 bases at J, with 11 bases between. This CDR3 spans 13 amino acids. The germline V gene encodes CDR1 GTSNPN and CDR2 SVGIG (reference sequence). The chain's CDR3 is CAWSAQRDQPQHF. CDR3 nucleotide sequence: TGTGCCTGGAGCGCCCAGCGTGATCAGCCCCAGCATTTT.

This CDR3 reads CASSEPLFEQYF. CDR3 DNA sequence: TGTGCCAGCAGTGAACCCCTGTTCGAGCAGTACTTC. The chain links TRBV6-1 to TRBJ2-7; D is unresolved. The V gene's germline CDR1 is MNHNS and CDR2 SASEGT. The CDR3 sequence is 12 residues long. The V and J ends lost 2 bases and 6 bases respectively, with 8 bases between them.

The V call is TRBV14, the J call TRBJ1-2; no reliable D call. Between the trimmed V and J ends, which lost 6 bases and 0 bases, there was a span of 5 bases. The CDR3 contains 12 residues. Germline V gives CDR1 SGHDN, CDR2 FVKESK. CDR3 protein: CASSQSNYGYTF. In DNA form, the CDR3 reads TGTGCCAGCAGTCAGTCTAACTATGGCTACACCTTC.

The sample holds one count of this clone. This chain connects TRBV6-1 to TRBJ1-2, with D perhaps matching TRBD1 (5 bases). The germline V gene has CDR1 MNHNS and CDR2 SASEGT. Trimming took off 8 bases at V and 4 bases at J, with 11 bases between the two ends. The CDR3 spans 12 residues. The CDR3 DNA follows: TGTGCCAGCTTCGGAGACAGCTATGGCTACACCTTC. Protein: CASFGDSYGYTF.

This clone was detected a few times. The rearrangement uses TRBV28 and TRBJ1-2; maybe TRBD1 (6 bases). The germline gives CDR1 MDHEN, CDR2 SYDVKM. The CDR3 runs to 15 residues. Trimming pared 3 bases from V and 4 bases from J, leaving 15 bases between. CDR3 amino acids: CASSFTPGDGYGYTF. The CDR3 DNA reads TGTGCCAGCAGTTTCACTCCAGGGGACGGCTATGGCTACACCTTC.

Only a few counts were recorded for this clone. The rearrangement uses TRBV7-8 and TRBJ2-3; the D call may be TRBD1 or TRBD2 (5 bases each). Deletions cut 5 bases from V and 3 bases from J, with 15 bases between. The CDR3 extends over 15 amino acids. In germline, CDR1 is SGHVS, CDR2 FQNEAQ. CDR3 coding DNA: TGTGCCAGCAGCCGCGCCGGGGCCCCAACAGATACGCAGTATTTT. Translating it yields CASSRAGAPTDTQYF.

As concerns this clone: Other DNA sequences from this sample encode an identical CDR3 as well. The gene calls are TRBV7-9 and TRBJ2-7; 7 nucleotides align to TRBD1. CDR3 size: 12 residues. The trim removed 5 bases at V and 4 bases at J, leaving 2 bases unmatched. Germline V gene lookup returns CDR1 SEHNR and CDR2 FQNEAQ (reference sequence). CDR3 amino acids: CASSVQGYEQYF. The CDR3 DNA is TGTGCCAGCAGCGTACAGGGGTACGAGCAGTACTTC.

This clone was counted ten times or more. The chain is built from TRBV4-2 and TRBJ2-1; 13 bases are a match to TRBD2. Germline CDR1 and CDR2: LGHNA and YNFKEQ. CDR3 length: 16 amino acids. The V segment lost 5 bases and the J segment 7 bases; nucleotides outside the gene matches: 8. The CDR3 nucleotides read TGTGCCAGCAGCTACGGGACTAGCGGGATCAGGAATGAGCAGTTCTTC. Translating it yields CASSYGTSGIRNEQFF.

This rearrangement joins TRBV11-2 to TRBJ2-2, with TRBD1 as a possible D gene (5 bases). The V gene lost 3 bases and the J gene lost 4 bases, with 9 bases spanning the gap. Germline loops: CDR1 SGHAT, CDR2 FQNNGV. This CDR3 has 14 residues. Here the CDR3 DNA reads TGTGCCAGCAGCTTTCCCAGGGCCACCGGGGAGCTGTTTTTT. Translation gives CASSFPRATGELFF. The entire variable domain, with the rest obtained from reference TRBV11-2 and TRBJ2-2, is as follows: EAGVAQSPRYKIIEKRQSVAFWCNPISGHATLYWYQQILGQGPKLLIQFQNNGVVDDSQLPKDRFSAERLKGVDSTLKIQPAKLEDSAVYLCASSFPRATGELFFGEGSRLTVL.

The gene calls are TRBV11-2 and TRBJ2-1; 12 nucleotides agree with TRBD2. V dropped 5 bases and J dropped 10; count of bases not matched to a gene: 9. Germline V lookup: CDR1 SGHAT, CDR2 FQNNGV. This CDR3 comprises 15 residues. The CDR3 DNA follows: TGTGCCAGCAGCCTCGGACTAGCGGGGCCGGAAGAGCAGTTCTTC. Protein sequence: CASSLGLAGPEEQFF. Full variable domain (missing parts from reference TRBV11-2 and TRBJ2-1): EAGVAQSPRYKIIEKRQSVAFWCNPISGHATLYWYQQILGQGPKLLIQFQNNGVVDDSQLPKDRFSAERLKGVDSTLKIQPAKLEDSAVYLCASSLGLAGPEEQFFGPGTRLTVL.

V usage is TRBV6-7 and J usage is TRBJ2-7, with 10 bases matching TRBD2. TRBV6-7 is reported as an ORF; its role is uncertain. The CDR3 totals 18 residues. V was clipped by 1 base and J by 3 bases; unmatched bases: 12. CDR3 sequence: CASSYFVASGSIHYEQYF. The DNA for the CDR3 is TGTGCCAGCAGTTACTTCGTGGCTAGCGGGAGCATCCACTACGAGCAGTACTTC.

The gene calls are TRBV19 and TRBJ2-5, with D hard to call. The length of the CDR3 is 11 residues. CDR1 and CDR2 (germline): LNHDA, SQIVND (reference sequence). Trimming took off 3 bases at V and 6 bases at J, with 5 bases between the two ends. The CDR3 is CASSIGQTQYF. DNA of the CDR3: TGTGCCAGTAGTATCGGGCAGACCCAGTACTTC.

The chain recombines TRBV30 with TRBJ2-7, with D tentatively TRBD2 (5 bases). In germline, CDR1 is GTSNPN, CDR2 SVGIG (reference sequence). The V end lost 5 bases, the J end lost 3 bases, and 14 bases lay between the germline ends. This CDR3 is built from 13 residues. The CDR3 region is CAWGSVAFYEQYF. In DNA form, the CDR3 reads TGTGCCTGGGGCTCGGTAGCGTTCTACGAGCAGTACTTC.

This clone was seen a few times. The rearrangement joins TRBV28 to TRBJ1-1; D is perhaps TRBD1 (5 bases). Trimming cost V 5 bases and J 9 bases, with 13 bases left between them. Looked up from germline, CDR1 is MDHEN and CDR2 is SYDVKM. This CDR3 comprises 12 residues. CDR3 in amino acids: CASSPPGGKAFF. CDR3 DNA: TGTGCCAGCAGTCCCCCGGGGGGTAAAGCTTTCTTT.

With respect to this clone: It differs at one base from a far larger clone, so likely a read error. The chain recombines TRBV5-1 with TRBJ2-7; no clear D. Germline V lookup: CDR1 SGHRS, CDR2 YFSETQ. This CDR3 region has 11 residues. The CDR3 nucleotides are TGCGCCAACAGCTTGGAGAGTGAGCAGTACTTC. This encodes CANSLESEQYF.

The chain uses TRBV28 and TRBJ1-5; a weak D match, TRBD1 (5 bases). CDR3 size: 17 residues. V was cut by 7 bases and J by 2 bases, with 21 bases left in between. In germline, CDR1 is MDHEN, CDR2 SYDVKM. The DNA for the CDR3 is TGTGCCAGCACCCTACGGCGGGGGGTCGAAGGCAATCAGCCCCAGCATTTT. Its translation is CASTLRRGVEGNQPQHF.

The CDR3 loop is CASIPTNNEQFF. CDR3 nucleotides: TGTGCCAGCATCCCGACCAACAATGAGCAGTTCTTC. V gene TRBV6-1 combines with J gene TRBJ2-1; D gene unclear. The CDR3 totals 12 residues. Trimming shortened V by 7 bases and J by 5 bases, and 9 bases separated the two germline ends. Looked up from germline, CDR1 is MNHNS and CDR2 is SASEGT.

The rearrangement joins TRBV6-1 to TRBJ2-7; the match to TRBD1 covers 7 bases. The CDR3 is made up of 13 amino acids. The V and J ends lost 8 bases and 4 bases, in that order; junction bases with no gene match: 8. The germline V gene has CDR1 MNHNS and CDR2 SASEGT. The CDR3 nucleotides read TGTGCCAGCGCTGAGGACAGGCCGTACGAGCAGTACTTC. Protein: CASAEDRPYEQYF.

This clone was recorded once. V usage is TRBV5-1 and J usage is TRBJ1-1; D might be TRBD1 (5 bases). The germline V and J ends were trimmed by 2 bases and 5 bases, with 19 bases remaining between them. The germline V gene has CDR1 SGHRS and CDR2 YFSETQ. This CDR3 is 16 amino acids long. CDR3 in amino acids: CASSFTAPTGGTEAFF. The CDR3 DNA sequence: TGCGCCAGCAGCTTTACGGCACCTACTGGGGGAACTGAAGCTTTCTTT. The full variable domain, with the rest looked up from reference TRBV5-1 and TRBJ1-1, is KAGVTQTPRYLIKTRGQQVTLSCSPISGHRSVSWYQQTPGQGLQFLFEYFSETQRNKGNFPGRFSGRQFSNSRSEMNVSTLELGDSALYLCASSFTAPTGGTEAFFGQGTRLTVV.

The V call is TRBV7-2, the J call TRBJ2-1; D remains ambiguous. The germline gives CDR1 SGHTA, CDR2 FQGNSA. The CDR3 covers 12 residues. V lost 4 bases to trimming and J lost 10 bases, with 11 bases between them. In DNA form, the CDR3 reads TGTGCCAGCAGCTCGCAGGTTAGAGAGCAGTTCTTC. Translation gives CASSSQVREQFF.

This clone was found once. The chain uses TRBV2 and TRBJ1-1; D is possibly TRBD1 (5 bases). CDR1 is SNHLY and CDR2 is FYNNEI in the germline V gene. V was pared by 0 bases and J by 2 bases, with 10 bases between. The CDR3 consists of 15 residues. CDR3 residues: CASSEARGGNTEAFF. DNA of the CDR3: TGTGCCAGCAGTGAAGCGCGGGGGGGAAACACTGAAGCTTTCTTT.